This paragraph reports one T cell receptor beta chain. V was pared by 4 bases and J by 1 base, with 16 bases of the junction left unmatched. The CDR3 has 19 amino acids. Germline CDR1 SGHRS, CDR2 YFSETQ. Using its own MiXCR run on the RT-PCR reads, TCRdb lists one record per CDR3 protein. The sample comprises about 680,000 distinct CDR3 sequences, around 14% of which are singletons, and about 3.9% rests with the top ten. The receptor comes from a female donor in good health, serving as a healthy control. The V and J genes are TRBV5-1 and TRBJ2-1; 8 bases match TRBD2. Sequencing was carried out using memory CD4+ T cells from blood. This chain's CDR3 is CASSHGSGGVKWSYNEQFF. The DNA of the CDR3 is TGCGCCAGCAGCCACGGCTCCGGGGGGGTTAAGTGGTCCTACAATGAGCAGTTCTTC. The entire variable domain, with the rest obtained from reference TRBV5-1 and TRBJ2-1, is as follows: KAGVTQTPRYLIKTRGQQVTLSCSPISGHRSVSWYQQTPGQGLQFLFEYFSETQRNKGNFPGRFSGRQFSNSRSEMNVSTLELGDSALYLCASSHGSGGVKWSYNEQFFGPGTRLTVL.